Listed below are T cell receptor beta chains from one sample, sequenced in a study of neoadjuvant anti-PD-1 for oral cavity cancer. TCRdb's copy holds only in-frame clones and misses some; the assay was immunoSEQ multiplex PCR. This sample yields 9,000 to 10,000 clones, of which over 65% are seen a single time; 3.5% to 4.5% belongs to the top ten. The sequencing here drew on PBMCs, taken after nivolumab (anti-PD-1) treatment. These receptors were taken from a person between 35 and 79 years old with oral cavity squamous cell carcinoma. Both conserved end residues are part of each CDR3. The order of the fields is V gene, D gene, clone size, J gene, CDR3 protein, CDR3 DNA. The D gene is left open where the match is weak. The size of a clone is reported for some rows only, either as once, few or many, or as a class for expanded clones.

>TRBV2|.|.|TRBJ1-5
CASSRAFNQPQHF
TGTGCCAGCAGTAGGGCTTTCAATCAGCCCCAGCATTTT
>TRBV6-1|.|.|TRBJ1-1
CAMASDRFTEAFF
TGTGCCATGGCCTCGGACCGCTTCACTGAAGCTTTCTTT
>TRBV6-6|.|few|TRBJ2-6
CASSYVGAGANVLTF
TGTGCCAGCAGTTATGTGGGCGCTGGGGCCAACGTCCTGACTTTC
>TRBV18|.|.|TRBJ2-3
CASSEYWGISTDTQYF
TGTGCCAGCTCAGAGTACTGGGGGATTAGCACAGATACGCAGTATTTT
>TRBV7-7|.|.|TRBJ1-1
CASSLVRSATEAFF
TGTGCCAGCAGCTTAGTCAGGTCGGCCACTGAAGCTTTCTTT
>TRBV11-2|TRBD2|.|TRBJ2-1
CASSLGREGYPVNEQFF
TGTGCCAGCAGCTTAGGGCGGGAGGGCTATCCAGTCAATGAGCAGTTCTTC
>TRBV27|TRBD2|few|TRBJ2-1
CASSFRGGNYNEQFF
TGTGCCAGCAGTTTTCGGGGGGGGAACTACAATGAGCAGTTCTTC
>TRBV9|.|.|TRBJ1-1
CASSVLQEHTEAFF
TGTGCCAGCAGCGTACTTCAGGAGCACACTGAAGCTTTCTTT
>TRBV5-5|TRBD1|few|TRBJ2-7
CASSLTGVGEQYF
TGTGCCAGCAGCTTGACAGGGGTTGGGGAGCAGTACTTC
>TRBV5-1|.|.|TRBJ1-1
CASSSPRQGTMNTEAFF
TGCGCCAGCAGCTCCCCTCGGCAGGGGACTATGAACACTGAAGCTTTCTTT
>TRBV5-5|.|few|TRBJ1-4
CASSSTVFNEKLFF
TGTGCCAGCAGCTCGACGGTGTTTAATGAAAAACTGTTTTTT
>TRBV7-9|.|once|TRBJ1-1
CASTQMANTEAFF
TGTGCCAGCACCCAAATGGCGAACACTGAAGCTTTCTTT
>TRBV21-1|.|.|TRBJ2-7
CASSSPGFRTEIYEQYF
TGTGCCAGCAGCTCCCCGGGTTTCCGGACAGAGATCTACGAGCAGTACTTC
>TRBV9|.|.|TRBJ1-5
CASSPSTSNQPQHF
TGTGCCAGCAGCCCCAGCACTAGCAATCAGCCCCAGCATTTT
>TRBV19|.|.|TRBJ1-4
CASSPKGDTYNEKLFF
TGTGCCAGTAGCCCCAAGGGAGACACTTATAATGAAAAACTGTTTTTT
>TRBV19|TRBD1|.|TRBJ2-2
CASRPPAGTGMSGELFF
TGTGCCAGTAGGCCCCCAGCCGGGACAGGGATGTCCGGGGAGCTGTTTTTT
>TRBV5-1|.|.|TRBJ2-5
CASSLSGTPQETQYF
TGCGCCAGCAGCTTATCGGGGACGCCCCAAGAGACCCAGTACTTC
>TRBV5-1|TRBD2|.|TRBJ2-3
CASSPLAGGTDTQYF
TGCGCCAGCAGCCCCCTAGCGGGGGGGACAGATACGCAGTATTTT
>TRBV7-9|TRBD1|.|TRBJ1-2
CASSLGGSGGINGYTF
TGTGCCAGCAGCTTAGGGGGATCAGGGGGAATAAATGGCTACACCTTC
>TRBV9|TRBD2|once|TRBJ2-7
CASSPRGGSESYEQYF
TGTGCCAGCAGCCCCCGGGGCGGGAGTGAGTCCTACGAGCAGTACTTC
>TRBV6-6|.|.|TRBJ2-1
CASRGDGDNEQFF
TGTGCCAGCAGGGGAGATGGGGACAATGAGCAGTTCTTC
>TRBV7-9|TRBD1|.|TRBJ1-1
CASQGDTTEAFF
TGTGCCAGCCAGGGGGACACCACTGAAGCTTTCTTT
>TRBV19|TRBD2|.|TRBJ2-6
CASSLSRTSGRLDYSGANVLTF
TGTGCCAGTAGTCTATCTAGGACTAGCGGGAGGCTGGATTACTCTGGGGCCAACGTCCTGACTTTC
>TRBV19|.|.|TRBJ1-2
CASTTQQGRGYTF
TGTGCCAGTACCACCCAGCAGGGTAGGGGCTACACCTTC
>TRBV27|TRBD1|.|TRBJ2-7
CASRGTAPEQYF
TGTGCCAGCAGAGGGACAGCACCCGAGCAGTACTTC
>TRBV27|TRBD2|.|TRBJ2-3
CASSAPTSGRSTTDTQYF
TGTGCCAGCAGTGCACCTACTAGCGGGAGGAGTACGACAGATACGCAGTATTTT
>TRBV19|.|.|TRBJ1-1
CASSRVTEAFF
TGTGCCAGTAGTAGGGTTACTGAAGCTTTCTTT
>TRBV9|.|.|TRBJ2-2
CASSPRGQTGELFF
TGTGCCAGCAGCCCCCGAGGGCAAACCGGGGAGCTGTTTTTT
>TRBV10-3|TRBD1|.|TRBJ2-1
CATDDLGQGNEQFF
TGTGCCACCGACGACCTGGGACAGGGGAATGAGCAGTTCTTC
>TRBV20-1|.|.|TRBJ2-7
CSASPYEQYF
TGCAGTGCTTCTCCGTACGAGCAGTACTTC
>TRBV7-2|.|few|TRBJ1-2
CASSFGILSNYGYTF
TGTGCCAGCAGCTTTGGTATATTGTCTAACTATGGCTACACCTTC
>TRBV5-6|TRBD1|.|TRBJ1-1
CASSLGTGGFDTEAFF
TGTGCCAGCAGTCTCGGGACAGGGGGCTTTGACACTGAAGCTTTCTTT
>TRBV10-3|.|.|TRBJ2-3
CAISESPASSDTQYF
TGTGCCATCAGTGAGTCCCCGGCTAGCTCAGATACGCAGTATTTT
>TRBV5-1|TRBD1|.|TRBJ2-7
CASSLDAGGLYEQYF
TGCGCCAGCAGTTTGGACGCAGGGGGTTTGTACGAGCAGTACTTC
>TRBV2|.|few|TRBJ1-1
CASRREGLGTEAFF
TGTGCCAGCAGGCGAGAGGGGCTGGGCACTGAAGCTTTCTTT
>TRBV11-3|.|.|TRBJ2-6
CASSLHPPGAGANVLTF
TGTGCCAGCAGCCTACATCCTCCCGGGGCTGGGGCCAACGTCCTGACTTTC
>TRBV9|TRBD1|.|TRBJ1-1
CASSVRDRGNTEAFF
TGTGCCAGCAGCGTCCGGGACAGGGGTAACACTGAAGCTTTCTTT
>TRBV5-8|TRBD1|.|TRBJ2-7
CASRPTGGPYEQYF
TGTGCCAGCAGACCAACAGGGGGCCCCTACGAGCAGTACTTC
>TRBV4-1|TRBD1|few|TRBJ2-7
CASSQDMVGQGAEQYF
TGCGCCAGCAGCCAAGATATGGTAGGACAGGGGGCCGAGCAGTACTTC
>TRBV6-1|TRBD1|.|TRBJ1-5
CASSLTGADGRSQHF
TGTGCCAGCAGTTTGACAGGGGCCGACGGGCGGTCCCAGCATTTT